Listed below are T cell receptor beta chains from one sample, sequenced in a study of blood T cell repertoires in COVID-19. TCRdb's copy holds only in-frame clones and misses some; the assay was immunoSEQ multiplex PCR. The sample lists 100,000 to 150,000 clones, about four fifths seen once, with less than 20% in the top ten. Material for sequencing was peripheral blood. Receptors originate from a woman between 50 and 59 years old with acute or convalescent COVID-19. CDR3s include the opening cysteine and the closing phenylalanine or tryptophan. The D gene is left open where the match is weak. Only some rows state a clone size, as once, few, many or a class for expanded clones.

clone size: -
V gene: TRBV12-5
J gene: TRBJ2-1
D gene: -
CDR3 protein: CASGLQGNEQFF
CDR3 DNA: TGTGCTAGTGGTTTACAGGGAAATGAGCAGTTCTTC

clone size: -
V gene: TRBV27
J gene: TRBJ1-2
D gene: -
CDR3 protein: CASRTAFGYTF
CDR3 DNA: TGTGCCAGCAGGACTGCCTTCGGCTACACCTTC

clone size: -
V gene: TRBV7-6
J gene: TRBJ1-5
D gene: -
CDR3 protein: CASSLNENQPQHF
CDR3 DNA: TGTGCCAGCAGCTTAAACGAGAATCAGCCCCAGCATTTT

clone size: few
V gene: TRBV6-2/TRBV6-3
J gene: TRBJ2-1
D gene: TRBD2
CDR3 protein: CASSYSGYGLASGVNNEQFF
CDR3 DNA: TGTGCCAGCAGTTATTCAGGGTATGGTTTGGCTAGCGGGGTTAACAATGAGCAGTTCTTC

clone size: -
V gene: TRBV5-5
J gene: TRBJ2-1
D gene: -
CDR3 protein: CASSLGERLAEFF
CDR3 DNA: TGTGCCAGCAGCTTGGGGGAGCGGCTCGCCGAGTTCTTC

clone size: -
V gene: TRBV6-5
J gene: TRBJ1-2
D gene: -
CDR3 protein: CASALLSNHGYTF
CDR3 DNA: TGTGCCAGCGCCTTACTAAGTAACCATGGCTACACCTTC

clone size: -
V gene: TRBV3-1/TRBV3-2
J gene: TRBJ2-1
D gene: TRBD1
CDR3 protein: CASSQSTGGLFNEQFF
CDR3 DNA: TGTGCCAGCAGCCAATCCACAGGGGGCCTATTCAATGAGCAGTTCTTC

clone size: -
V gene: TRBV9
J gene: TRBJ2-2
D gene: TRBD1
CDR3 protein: CASSPRQGAPGELFF
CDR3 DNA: TGTGCCAGCAGCCCTCGACAGGGGGCCCCCGGGGAGCTGTTTTTT

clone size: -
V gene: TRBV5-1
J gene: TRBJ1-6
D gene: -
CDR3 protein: CASSPDGQIDNSPLHF
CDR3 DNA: TGCGCCAGCAGCCCCGACGGACAGATCGATAATTCACCCCTCCACTTT

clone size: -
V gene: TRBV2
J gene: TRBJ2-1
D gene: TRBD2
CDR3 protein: CASRAGLAGGYNEQFF
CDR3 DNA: TGTGCCAGCAGAGCGGGGCTAGCGGGGGGGTACAATGAGCAGTTCTTC